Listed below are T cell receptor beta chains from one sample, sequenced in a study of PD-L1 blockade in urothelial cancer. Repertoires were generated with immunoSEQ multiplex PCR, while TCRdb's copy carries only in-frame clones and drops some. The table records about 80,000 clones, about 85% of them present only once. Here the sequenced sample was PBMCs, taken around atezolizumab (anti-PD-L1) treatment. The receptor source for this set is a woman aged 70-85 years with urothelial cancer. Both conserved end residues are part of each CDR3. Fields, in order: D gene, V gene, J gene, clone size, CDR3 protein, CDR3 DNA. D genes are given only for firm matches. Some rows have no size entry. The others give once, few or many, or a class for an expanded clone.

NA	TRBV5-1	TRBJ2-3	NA	CASSLEGGTLDTQYF	TGCGCCAGCAGCTTGGAGGGGGGGACCCTAGATACGCAGTATTTT
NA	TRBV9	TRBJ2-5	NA	CASSPLSREETQYF	TGTGCCAGCAGCCCTCTCTCGCGGGAAGAGACCCAGTACTTC
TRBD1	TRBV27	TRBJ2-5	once	CASSRTGQETQYF	TGTGCCAGCAGTCGGACAGGGCAAGAGACCCAGTACTTC
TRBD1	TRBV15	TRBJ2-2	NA	CATSRVPRYVGTVNTGELFF	TGTGCCACCAGCAGAGTCCCGAGGTATGTTGGGACAGTGAACACCGGGGAGCTGTTTTTT
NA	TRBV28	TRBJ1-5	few	CASSAGEAPHWNF	TGTGCCAGCAGTGCCGGAGAGGCCCCCCATTGGAATTTT
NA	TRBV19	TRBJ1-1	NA	CASSDSTNTEAFF	TGTGCCAGTAGTGACAGCACGAACACTGAAGCTTTCTTT
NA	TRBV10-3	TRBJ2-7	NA	CATGVSLYEQYF	TGTGCCACCGGAGTATCTCTCTACGAGCAGTACTTC
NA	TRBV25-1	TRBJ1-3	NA	CASSPHSSYSGNTIYF	TGTGCCAGCAGTCCTCACAGTTCCTACTCTGGAAACACCATATATTTT
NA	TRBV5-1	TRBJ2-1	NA	CASSFIAGVNEQFF	TGCGCCAGCAGCTTTATTGCAGGGGTGAATGAGCAGTTCTTC
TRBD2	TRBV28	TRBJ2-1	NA	CASSFGGAGGYHEQFF	TGTGCCAGCAGTTTCGGGGGGGCGGGAGGGTACCATGAGCAGTTCTTC
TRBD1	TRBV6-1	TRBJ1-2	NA	CASRVGQGRDGYTF	TGTGCCAGCAGAGTAGGACAGGGGCGAGATGGCTACACCTTC
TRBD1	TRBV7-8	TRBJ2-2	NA	CASSSYRGAGELFF	TGTGCCAGCAGCTCGTACAGGGGCGCCGGGGAGCTGTTTTTT
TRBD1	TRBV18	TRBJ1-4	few	CASSGDSGEKLFF	TGTGCCAGCTCAGGGGACAGCGGTGAAAAACTGTTTTTT
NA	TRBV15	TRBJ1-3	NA	CATSRDLTGTGNTIYF	TGTGCCACCAGCAGAGACCTCACAGGGACTGGAAACACCATATATTTT
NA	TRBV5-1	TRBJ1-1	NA	CASSFEAPTEAFF	TGCGCCAGCAGCTTCGAGGCTCCCACTGAAGCTTTCTTT
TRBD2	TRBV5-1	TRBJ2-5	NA	CASNGGGQETQYF	TGCGCCAGCAACGGGGGGGGGCAAGAGACCCAGTACTTC
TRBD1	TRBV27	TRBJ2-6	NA	CASSFLKGAAGANVLTF	TGTGCCAGCAGTTTCCTAAAGGGGGCGGCGGGGGCCAACGTCCTGACTTTC
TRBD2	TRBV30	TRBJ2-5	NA	CAWSWTSSETQYF	TGTGCCTGGAGCTGGACTAGCTCCGAGACCCAGTACTTC
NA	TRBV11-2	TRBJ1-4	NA	CASSDARGEKLFF	TGTGCCAGCAGCGACGCCCGCGGTGAAAAACTGTTTTTT
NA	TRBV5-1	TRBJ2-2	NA	CASSLAPHQGPAGGELFF	TGCGCCAGCAGCTTGGCCCCCCATCAGGGGCCGGCGGGCGGGGAGCTGTTTTTT
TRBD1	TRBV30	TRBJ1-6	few	CAWSRQGNSPLHF	TGTGCCTGGAGTCGACAGGGGAATTCACCCCTCCACTTT
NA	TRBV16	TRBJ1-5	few	CASSQSGAGNQPQHF	TGTGCCAGCAGCCAATCGGGGGCCGGCAATCAGCCCCAGCATTTT
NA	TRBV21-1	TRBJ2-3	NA	CASSKALCCWKGVPSTDTQYF	TGTGCCAGCAGCAAAGCGCTTTGCTGCTGGAAGGGGGTCCCTAGCACAGATACGCAGTATTTT
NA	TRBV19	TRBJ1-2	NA	CASSIPGQFYGYTF	TGTGCCAGTAGTATCCCGGGACAATTCTATGGCTACACCTTC
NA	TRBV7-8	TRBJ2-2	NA	CASSLLGSTGELFF	TGTGCCAGCAGCTTACTGGGGAGCACCGGGGAGCTGTTTTTT
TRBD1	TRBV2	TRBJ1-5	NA	CASSVTGGISNQPQHF	TGTGCCAGCAGTGTAACAGGGGGCATAAGCAATCAGCCCCAGCATTTT
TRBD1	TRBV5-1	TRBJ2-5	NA	CASSSGQGAQETQYF	TGCGCCAGCAGCTCGGGACAGGGGGCCCAAGAGACCCAGTACTTC
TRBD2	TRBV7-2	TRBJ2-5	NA	CASSPEGLAGGQETQYF	TGTGCCAGCAGCCCCGAGGGACTAGCGGGGGGCCAAGAGACCCAGTACTTC
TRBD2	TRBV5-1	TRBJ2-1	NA	CASSLGLGGGAYNEQFF	TGCGCCAGCAGCTTGGGTCTAGGCGGGGGGGCCTACAATGAGCAGTTCTTC
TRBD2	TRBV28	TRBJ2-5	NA	CASSLSGGRLEETQYF	TGTGCCAGCAGTTTATCCGGGGGGAGGTTGGAAGAGACCCAGTACTTC
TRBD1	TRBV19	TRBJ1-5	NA	CASSGRGLGPQHF	TGTGCCAGTAGTGGCAGGGGGCTTGGGCCCCAGCATTTT
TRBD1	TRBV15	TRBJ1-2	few	CATSKGQGAGGYTF	TGTGCCACCAGCAAAGGACAGGGGGCGGGAGGCTACACCTTC
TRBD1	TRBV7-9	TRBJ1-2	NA	CASSSTVPLQGAWWYGYTF	TGTGCCAGCAGCTCCACGGTCCCATTACAGGGGGCTTGGTGGTATGGCTACACCTTC
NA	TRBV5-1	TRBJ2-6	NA	CASSLDGGGHSGANVLTF	TGCGCCAGCAGCTTGGATGGAGGGGGCCACTCTGGGGCCAACGTCCTGACTTTC
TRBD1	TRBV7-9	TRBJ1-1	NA	CASTPPLTGGRTEAFF	TGTGCCAGCACCCCACCCCTAACAGGGGGCAGGACTGAAGCTTTCTTT